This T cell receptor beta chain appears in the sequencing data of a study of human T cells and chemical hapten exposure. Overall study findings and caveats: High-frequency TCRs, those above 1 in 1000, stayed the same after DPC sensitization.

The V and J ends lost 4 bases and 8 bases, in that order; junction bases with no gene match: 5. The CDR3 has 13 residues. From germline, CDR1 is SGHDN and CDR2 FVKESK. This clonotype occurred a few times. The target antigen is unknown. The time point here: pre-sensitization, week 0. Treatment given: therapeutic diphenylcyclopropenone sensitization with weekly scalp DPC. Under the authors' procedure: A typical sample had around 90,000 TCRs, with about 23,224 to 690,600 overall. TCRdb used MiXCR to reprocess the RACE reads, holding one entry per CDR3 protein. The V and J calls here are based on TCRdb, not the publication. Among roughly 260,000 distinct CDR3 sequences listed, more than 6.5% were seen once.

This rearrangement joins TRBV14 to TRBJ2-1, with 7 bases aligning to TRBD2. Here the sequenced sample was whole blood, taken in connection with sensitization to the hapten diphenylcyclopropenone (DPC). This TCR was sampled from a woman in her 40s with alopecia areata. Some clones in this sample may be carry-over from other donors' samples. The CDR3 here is CASSRGGSHEQFF. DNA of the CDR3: TGTGCCAGCAGCCGGGGGGGATCCCATGAGCAGTTCTTC.